A single sample gave rise to the 8 T cell receptor beta chains below, sequenced in a study of T cell responses to AZD1222 COVID-19 vaccine. The repertoire was sequenced with immunoSEQ multiplex PCR; TCRdb's copy has only in-frame clones and lacks some. The sample records around 120,000 clones, 70% to 90% being singletons. Sequenced here: peripheral blood, sampled 28 days after the second AZD1222 dose. The receptor source for this set is an adult who received the AZD1222 COVID-19 vaccine.

This chain links TRBV11-2 with TRBJ2-1; D remains unclear. Germline CDR1 is SGHAT and CDR2 is FQNNGV. V lost 4 bases, J lost 7 bases, and 14 bases lay in between. The CDR3 covers 14 residues. CDR3 sequence: CASSYLLTENEQFF. As DNA, the CDR3 is TGTGCCAGCAGCTATCTCCTTACGGAGAATGAGCAGTTCTTC. Drawing the rest from reference TRBV11-2 and TRBJ2-1, the complete variable domain is EAGVAQSPRYKIIEKRQSVAFWCNPISGHATLYWYQQILGQGPKLLIQFQNNGVVDDSQLPKDRFSAERLKGVDSTLKIQPAKLEDSAVYLCASSYLLTENEQFFGPGTRLTVL.

The CDR3 sequence is CASSPTDRGRHGYTF. The CDR3 DNA follows: TGTGCCAGCTCACCTACGGACAGGGGAAGACATGGCTACACCTTC. The chain combines TRBV18 with TRBJ1-2, with 9 bases aligning to TRBD1. With V trimmed by 3 bases and J by 6 bases, 8 bases remained unmatched. The germline V gene has CDR1 KGHSH and CDR2 LQKENI. The CDR3 consists of 15 residues.

This clone was counted between two and nine times. J is TRBJ1-1 and V is TRBV11-2; D gene ambiguous. The CDR3 runs to 16 residues. Germline V CDR1 and CDR2: SGHAT, FQNNGV. The V end was cut by 5 bases, the J end by 2 bases, with 18 bases between. In DNA, the CDR3 is TGTGCCAGCAGCCCTGGCGACACAATCCTCAACACTGAAGCTTTCTTT. Translating gives CASSPGDTILNTEAFF.

The J gene is TRBJ1-5, the V gene TRBV6-5, with 7 bases lining up with TRBD1. V was pared by 3 bases and J by 3 bases, with 8 bases of the junction left unmatched. The CDR3 totals 16 residues. CDR1 and CDR2 from the germline V gene are MNHEY and SVGAGI. CDR3 residues: CASSYSGQEDNQPQHF. The CDR3 nucleotides are TGTGCCAGCAGTTATAGCGGACAGGAAGACAATCAGCCCCAGCATTTT.

This chain connects TRBV7-9 to TRBJ1-3; no clear D. V gave up 5 bases and J gave up 3 bases, with 11 bases separating them. CDR1 and CDR2 (germline): SEHNR, FQNEAQ (reference sequence). The CDR3 sequence is 14 residues long. In DNA, the CDR3 is TGTGCCAGCAGCACTAAGGACCATGGAAACACCATATATTTT. It specifies CASSTKDHGNTIYF.

V is TRBV2 and J is TRBJ2-7; D gene uncertain. Looked up from germline, CDR1 is SNHLY and CDR2 is FYNNEI. The CDR3 extends over 14 amino acids. V lost 0 bases and J 7 bases, leaving 13 bases between the germline ends. CDR3 DNA sequence: TGTGCCAGCAGTGAAGCGGTCACTTTGGGAGAGCAGTACTTC. This gives the protein CASSEAVTLGEQYF.

The chain combines TRBV21-1 with TRBJ1-3. TRBV21-1 corresponds to a pseudogene. There are 15 residues in the CDR3. The CDR3 reads CASSEGGVAGNTIYF. Written as DNA, the CDR3 is TGTGCCAGCAGCGAAGGAGGGGTTGCTGGAAACACCATATATTTT.

This chain uses TRBV7-9 with TRBJ2-7, with D perhaps TRBD1 or TRBD2 (5 bases each). The V and J ends lost 3 bases and 3 bases respectively, with 18 bases between them. This CDR3 has 16 residues. Germline V lookup: CDR1 SEHNR, CDR2 FQNEAQ (reference sequence). CDR3 region: CASSFLMPGTRYEQYF. The DNA of the CDR3 is TGTGCCAGCAGCTTTCTCATGCCCGGGACGCGCTACGAGCAGTACTTC.